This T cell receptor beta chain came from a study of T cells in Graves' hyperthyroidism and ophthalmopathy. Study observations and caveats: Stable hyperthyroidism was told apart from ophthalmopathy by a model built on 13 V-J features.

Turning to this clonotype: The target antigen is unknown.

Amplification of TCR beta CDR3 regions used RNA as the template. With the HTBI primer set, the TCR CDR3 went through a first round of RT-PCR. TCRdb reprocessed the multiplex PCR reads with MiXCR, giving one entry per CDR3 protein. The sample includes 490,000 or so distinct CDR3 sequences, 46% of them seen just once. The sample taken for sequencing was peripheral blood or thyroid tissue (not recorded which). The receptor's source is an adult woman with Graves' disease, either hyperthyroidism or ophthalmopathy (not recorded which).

CDR3 DNA sequence: TGTGCCAGCAGCGAGGGGGACAGAGCCGAGCAGTACTTC. Residues: CASSEGDRAEQYF. The chain recombines TRBV9 with TRBJ2-7; 7 nucleotides align to TRBD1. Germline CDR1 and CDR2: SGDLS and YYNGEE. Unmatched junction bases numbered 6, after V lost 3 bases and J lost 6 bases. The length of the CDR3 is 13 residues.